The 18 T cell receptor beta chains listed next were all sequenced from one sample in a study of blood T cell repertoires in COVID-19. Assay: immunoSEQ multiplex PCR; the TCRdb copy retains only in-frame clones and omits some. Of roughly 220,000 clones in the sample, 80% to 90% were seen once. The specimen was PBMCs or T cells enriched from blood (not recorded which). These TCRs come from a woman in her thirties or forties with acute COVID-19.

The V call is TRBV7-9, the J call TRBJ1-3; TRBD1 might be the D (6 bases). The germline gives CDR1 SEHNR, CDR2 FQNEAQ (reference sequence). Deletions cut 8 bases from V and 4 bases from J, with 12 bases between. This CDR3 contains 13 residues. CDR3 in DNA: TGTGCCAGCCAGACAGGTGGAGGAAACACCATATATTTT. This gives the protein CASQTGGGNTIYF.

The J gene is TRBJ1-1, the V gene TRBV13; 7 bases are shared with TRBD1. J was trimmed by 6 bases and V by 3 bases; bases with no gene match: 4. The CDR3 covers 13 residues. CDR1 is PRHDT and CDR2 is FYEKMQ in the germline V gene (reference sequence). CDR3 loop: CASSFGGQAEAFF. CDR3 in DNA: TGTGCCAGCAGCTTCGGTGGACAGGCTGAAGCTTTCTTT.

The chain carries TRBV18 and TRBJ1-5; 10 bases match TRBD1. CDR1 KGHSH and CDR2 LQKENI come from the germline V gene. The CDR3 consists of 14 residues. V was pared by 6 bases and J by 5 bases, with 4 bases of the junction left unmatched. CDR3 in DNA: TGTGCCAGCTCGCGGACAGGGGGTGATCAGCCCCAGCATTTT. Its protein product is CASSRTGGDQPQHF.

V usage is TRBV7-7 and J usage is TRBJ2-1; D unclear. The germline V gene encodes CDR1 SSHAT and CDR2 FNYEAQ (reference sequence). This CDR3 spans 16 amino acids. V was trimmed by 8 bases and J by 0 bases, leaving 17 bases between them. CDR3 DNA: TGTGCCAGCTCCCCAGGTCGGTTGAGCTCCTACAATGAGCAGTTCTTC. Translation: CASSPGRLSSYNEQFF.

J is TRBJ1-1 and V is TRBV24-1, with D possibly matching TRBD1 (5 bases). The V end was cut by 4 bases, the J end by 3 bases, with 14 bases between. CDR3 length equals 15 residues. CDR1 and CDR2 (germline): KGHDR, SFDVKD. CDR3: CATSDSVGGDTEAFF. CDR3 DNA: TGTGCCACCAGTGACTCCGTGGGGGGGGACACTGAAGCTTTCTTT.

This clone was observed a single time. The rearrangement links TRBV12-3 or TRBV12-4 to TRBJ2-6, with unresolved D. V dropped 7 bases and J dropped 0 bases, with 4 bases sitting between them. The CDR3 is made up of 13 amino acids. The CDR3 loop reads CASTPSGANVLTF. The CDR3 DNA reads TGTGCCAGCACTCCCTCTGGGGCCAACGTCCTGACTTTC.

CDR3 amino acids: CASSVSGSGANVLTF. The CDR3 DNA sequence: TGTGCCAGCAGCGTATCAGGCTCTGGGGCCAACGTCCTGACTTTC. The chain carries TRBV9 and TRBJ2-6; unclear D gene. V lost 1 base to trimming and J lost 0 bases, with 5 bases between them. The CDR3 loop spans 15 amino acids. From germline, CDR1 is SGDLS and CDR2 YYNGEE.

The rearrangement joins TRBV11-2 to TRBJ2-7, with D uncertain. Germline assignment: CDR1 SGHAT and CDR2 FQNNGV. The CDR3 consists of 15 residues. V lost 1 base, J lost 1 base, and 11 bases lay in between. The CDR3 nucleotides read TGTGCCAGCAGCTTAGGAGGCCCCGCGTCCTACGAGCAGTACTTC. Its translation: CASSLGGPASYEQYF.

V is TRBV12-3 or TRBV12-4 and J is TRBJ1-2; D is unclear. V dropped 2 bases and J dropped 8 bases, with 12 bases sitting between them. The CDR3 spans 13 residues. CDR3 sequence reads: CASSLIRAGGYTF. The CDR3 coding sequence is TGTGCCAGCAGTTTAATAAGGGCGGGGGGCTACACCTTC.

Only one count was recorded for this clone. This chain connects TRBV28 to TRBJ1-2; D is unclear. V was pared by 5 bases and J by 0 bases, with 4 bases between. The CDR3 sequence is 12 residues long. Germline-derived CDR1 and CDR2 are MDHEN and SYDVKM. This CDR3 is CASSRANYGYTF. The CDR3 DNA is TGTGCCAGCAGTCGAGCTAACTATGGCTACACCTTC.

V usage is TRBV19 and J usage is TRBJ1-6; D unclear. Trimming took 3 bases from V and 5 from J, leaving 17 bases between them. Germline V lookup: CDR1 LNHDA, CDR2 SQIVND (reference sequence). The CDR3 extends over 17 amino acids. The CDR3 sequence: CASSIISLSPNNSPLHF. The CDR3 nucleotides are TGTGCCAGTAGTATTATATCTCTCAGTCCAAATAATTCACCCCTCCACTTT.

The rearrangement joins TRBV5-1 to TRBJ2-1; D is possibly TRBD1 (6 bases). Germline-derived CDR1 and CDR2 are SGHRS and YFSETQ. V lost 0 bases to trimming and J lost 10 bases, with 8 bases between them. The CDR3 contains 12 residues. The CDR3: CASSLGGREQFF. The CDR3 DNA reads as TGCGCCAGCAGCTTGGGGGGGCGCGAGCAGTTCTTC.

This rearrangement joins TRBV14 to TRBJ2-2, with D maybe TRBD2 (5 bases). V lost 4 bases, J lost 6 bases, and 6 bases lay in between. Germline CDR1 and CDR2: SGHDN and FVKESK. This CDR3 comprises 12 residues. CDR3 nucleotide sequence: TGTGCCAGCAGCCTCGGGGCCGGGGAGCTGTTTTTT. Amino acids: CASSLGAGELFF.

The chain couples TRBV5-5 to TRBJ2-5, with a possible D match to TRBD1 (6 bases). The V end lost 4 bases, the J end lost 4 bases, and 20 bases lay between the germline ends. In germline, CDR1 is SGHKS, CDR2 YYEKEE (reference sequence). The CDR3 consists of 16 residues. The CDR3 coding sequence is TGTGCCAGCAGCAGCCCGGGACAAATAATGGGAGAGACCCAGTACTTC. It is translated as CASSSPGQIMGETQYF.

The table lists this clone with a count of one. The chain couples TRBV3-1 (or the pseudogene TRBV3-2) to TRBJ2-1, with 7 bases that match TRBD1. Looked up from germline, CDR1 is LGHDT and CDR2 is YNNKEL (reference sequence). Trimming at V came to 4 bases and at J to 0 bases, leaving 6 bases not matched to a gene. This CDR3 spans 16 amino acids. CDR3 sequence: CASSPLTGSSYNEQFF. CDR3 coding DNA: TGTGCCAGCAGCCCTCTGACAGGGAGCTCCTACAATGAGCAGTTCTTC.

The chain couples TRBV29-1 to TRBJ1-2, with D perhaps matching TRBD1 (6 bases). Trimming removed 5 bases at V and 0 bases at J, with 10 bases between. The CDR3 has 13 residues. Germline-derived CDR1 and CDR2 are SQVTM and ANQGSEA. CDR3 protein: CSVFQGSNYGYTF. CDR3 sequence (DNA): TGCAGCGTTTTCCAGGGGTCTAACTATGGCTACACCTTC. Filled out from reference TRBV29-1 and TRBJ1-2, the complete variable domain reads SAVISQKPSRDICQRGTSLTIQCQVDSQVTMMFWYRQQPGQSLTLIATANQGSEATYESGFVIDKFPISRPNLTFSTLTVSNMSPEDSSIYLCSVFQGSNYGYTFGSGTRLTVV.

The V and J genes are TRBV28 and TRBJ2-7; D remains unclear. The CDR3 extends over 11 amino acids. Germline values: CDR1 MDHEN, CDR2 SYDVKM. The germline V and J ends were trimmed by 3 bases and 2 bases, with 2 bases remaining between them. The CDR3 region is CASSFTYEQYF. The CDR3 DNA follows: TGTGCCAGCAGTTTTACCTACGAGCAGTACTTC.

The chain's CDR3 is CATSREQGFDTQYF. The DNA for the CDR3 is TGTGCCACCAGCAGAGAACAGGGCTTCGATACGCAGTATTTT. The chain has TRBV15 and TRBJ2-3, with D maybe TRBD1 (6 bases). V lost 0 bases and J 6 bases, leaving 10 bases between the germline ends. The length of the CDR3 is 14 residues. Germline CDR1 and CDR2: LNHNV and YYDKDF (reference sequence).